This T cell receptor (beta chain) was captured by sequencing in a study of T cell responses to AZD1222 COVID-19 vaccine. Worth noting for this clone: The antigen is unknown.

Second doses at about 4 or about 12 weeks were pooled. Findings of the study overall: Close to half of all spike-specific TCRs reportedly target regions of the variants that are unmutated. Only a handful of people who got AZD1222 tested seropositive at baseline. White British people made up most donors, females outnumbered males, and clonal diversity was possibly underestimated.

The assay was immunoSEQ multiplex PCR, and TCRdb's table has in-frame clones only and misses some. The sample consists of roughly 180,000 clones, more than 85% of them appearing once. Specimen: peripheral blood, collected 28 days after the second AZD1222 dose. The receptor was derived from an adult who received the AZD1222 COVID-19 vaccine.

The CDR3 sequence: CASSLGFRQGNYYGYTF. As DNA, the CDR3 is TGTGCCAGCAGCTTGGGTTTCCGTCAGGGGAACTACTATGGCTACACCTTC. The V and J genes are TRBV5-6 and TRBJ1-2; maybe TRBD1 (6 bases). Germline V gene sequence: CDR1 SGHDT, CDR2 YYEEEE. This CDR3 is 17 amino acids long. V was cut by 0 bases and J by 3 bases, with 18 bases left in between.